The 9 T cell receptor beta chains listed next were all sequenced from one sample in a study of sequential checkpoint blockade in melanoma (dated by TCRdb to about 2019). Library construction relied on the immunoSEQ multiplex PCR assay. TCRdb stores this immuneACCESS table with in-frame sequences only. Part of the clones is absent; in the studies checked, under half of the shortfall reflects unresolved V genes, and no reason is known for the rest. This sample is represented by about 1,400 clones; about a fifth of them were singletons. Over 9% of the sample comes from the top ten. The treatment or condition label corresponds to: randomized to nivolumab then ipilimumab (arm A) or the reverse (arm B). Sequenced material: tumor tissue (inferred from file names), taken from a patient given nivolumab and ipilimumab in sequence. Receptors originate from a human donor with melanoma.

This clone was recorded a few times. The J gene is TRBJ2-3, the V gene TRBV11-3; D may be TRBD2 (7 bases). The CDR3 extends over 16 amino acids. Per germline, CDR1 SGHNT and CDR2 YENEEA. The V and J ends lost 1 base and 4 bases respectively, with 15 bases between them. The CDR3 is CASSLVGGGYSDTQYF. CDR3 DNA sequence: TGTGCCAGCAGCTTAGTGGGCGGGGGCTATTCAGATACGCAGTATTTT.

This clone was seen more than once but under ten times. The chain joins TRBV6-8 to TRBJ1-2, with TRBD1 matching over 9 bases. The CDR3 totals 18 residues. The V and J ends lost 10 bases and 0 bases, in that order; junction bases with no gene match: 18. Per germline, CDR1 MNHGY and CDR2 SAAAGT. Written as DNA, the CDR3 is TGTGCCATCAGCAAAACAGGGGGCCTCACCCCCACTAACTATGGCTACACCTTC. As protein: CAISKTGGLTPTNYGYTF.

The sample holds a few counts of this clone. The rearrangement links TRBV25-1 to TRBJ1-1; D not certain. The CDR3 sequence is 14 residues long. Germline V CDR1 and CDR2: MGHDK, SYGVNS. The V end was cut by 4 bases, the J end by 1 base, with 10 bases between. The CDR3 DNA is TGTGCCAGCAGTGCCCATGGGTCGAACACTGAAGCTTTCTTT. Its translation: CASSAHGSNTEAFF.

By sample fraction, this clone is large (0.1 to 1%). The chain couples TRBV9 to TRBJ1-3; D ambiguous. Per the germline V gene, CDR1 is SGDLS and CDR2 is YYNGEE. This CDR3 contains 15 residues. V lost 0 bases, J lost 1 base, and 8 bases lay in between. CDR3 loop: CASSVGAISGNTIYF. The CDR3, as DNA: TGTGCCAGCAGCGTAGGCGCGATTTCTGGAAACACCATATATTTT.

This clone rates as large. This sequence joins TRBV4-1 and TRBJ1-1; 7 bases are a match to TRBD1. Trimming at V came to 1 base and at J to 7 bases, leaving 12 bases not matched to a gene. This CDR3 has 16 amino acids. The V gene's germline CDR1 is MGHRA and CDR2 YSYEKL. In DNA form, the CDR3 reads TGCGCCAGCAGCCAAGCCCAACAGGGGAGCGGGTTTGAAGCTTTCTTT. Its translation: CASSQAQQGSGFEAFF.

The rearrangement joins TRBV29-1 to TRBJ2-3, with a possible D match to TRBD1 (5 bases). The V gene lost 1 base and the J gene lost 7 bases, with 12 bases spanning the gap. The V gene's germline CDR1 is SQVTM and CDR2 ANQGSEA. CDR3 length: 13 amino acids. The CDR3 nucleotides read TGCAGCGTTGAAGCAGGGTCCCTGAATACGCAGTATTTT. This codes for CSVEAGSLNTQYF.

This clone was detected only a few times. Here the CDR3 DNA reads TGTGCCATCAGTGAGCTACGGGATAATTCACCCCTCCACTTT. Translation gives CAISELRDNSPLHF. The chain combines TRBV10-3 with TRBJ1-6; D uncertain. The CDR3 is made up of 14 amino acids. The germline V gene has CDR1 ENHRY and CDR2 SYGVKD. The V end lost 2 bases, the J end lost 5 bases, and 7 bases lay between the germline ends.

By sample share, this clone is medium-sized. This rearrangement joins TRBV11-3 to TRBJ2-2; perhaps TRBD2 as D (7 bases). This CDR3 spans 16 amino acids. Germline-derived CDR1 and CDR2 are SGHNT and YENEEA. The ends were cut back, 5 bases at V and 4 bases at J, with 17 bases in the middle. The CDR3: CASSPGGQGRTGELFF. The DNA of the CDR3 is TGTGCCAGCAGCCCCGGGGGGCAGGGCCGCACCGGGGAGCTGTTTTTT.

This clone was seen a handful of times. This chain joins TRBV15 and TRBJ2-5; 8 positions agree with TRBD1. The CDR3 sequence is 16 residues long. V trimming: 0 bases; J trimming: 6 bases; junction bases outside the gene matches: 9. The germline V gene has CDR1 LNHNV and CDR2 YYDKDF (reference sequence). The CDR3, as DNA: TGTGCCACCAGCAGAGATCGACCAGGGGGCCTGAAGACCCAGTACTTC. Translated: CATSRDRPGGLKTQYF. Full variable domain (outside the CDR3, taken from reference TRBV15 and TRBJ2-5): DAMVIQNPRYQVTQFGKPVTLSCSQTLNHNVMYWYQQKSSQAPKLLFHYYDKDFNNEADTPDNFQSRRPNTSFCFLDIRSPGLGDTAMYLCATSRDRPGGLKTQYFGPGTRLLVL.